This T cell receptor (beta chain) is drawn from a study of blood T cell repertoires in COVID-19. Overall study: The United States, Italy and Spain provided the acute and convalescent COVID-19 samples.

The study recruited people aged roughly 18 to 95 years across 20 to 30 US areas. V lost 4 bases to trimming and J lost 2 bases; unmatched junction nucleotides: 6. Germline CDR1 is SGDLS and CDR2 is YYNGEE. This CDR3 region has 14 residues. Per the study methods: Nucleated cell counts were estimated from reference gene primer amplification. Produced via immunoSEQ multiplex PCR; TCRdb's table is partial and in-frame only. V and J calls and clone size are copied from that table; D and trimming were computed from the DNA. The sample carries a few hundred thousand clones, roughly 87% recorded once. This clone showed up just once.

Sequencing used PBMCs or T cells enriched from blood (not recorded which). The sequence was obtained from a woman aged 25 to 39 who had recovered from COVID-19. V is TRBV9 and J is TRBJ2-7, with 7 bases that match TRBD1. The DNA for the CDR3 is TGTGCCAGCAGCCAAGGGACAGCGGCCTACGAGCAGTACTTC. It encodes CASSQGTAAYEQYF.